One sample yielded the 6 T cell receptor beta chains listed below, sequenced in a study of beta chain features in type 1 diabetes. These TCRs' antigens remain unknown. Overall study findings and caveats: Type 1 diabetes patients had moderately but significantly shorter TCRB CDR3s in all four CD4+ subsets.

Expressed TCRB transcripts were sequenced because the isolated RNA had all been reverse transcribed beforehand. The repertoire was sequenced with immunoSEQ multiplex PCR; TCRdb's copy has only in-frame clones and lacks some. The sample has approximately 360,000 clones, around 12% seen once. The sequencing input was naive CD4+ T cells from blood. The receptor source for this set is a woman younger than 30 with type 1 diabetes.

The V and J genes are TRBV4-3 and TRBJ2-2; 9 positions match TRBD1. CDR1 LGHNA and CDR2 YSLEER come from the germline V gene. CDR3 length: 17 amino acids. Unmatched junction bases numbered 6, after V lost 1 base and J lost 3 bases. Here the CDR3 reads CASSQVHRGHYTGELFF. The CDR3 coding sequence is TGCGCCAGCAGCCAAGTCCACAGGGGGCATTACACCGGGGAGCTGTTTTTT.

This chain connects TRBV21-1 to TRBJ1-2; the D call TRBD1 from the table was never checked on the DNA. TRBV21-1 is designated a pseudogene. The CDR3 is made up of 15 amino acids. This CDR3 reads CASSTSPRDRGGYTF. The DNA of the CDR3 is TGTGCCAGCAGCACGTCACCGCGGGACAGGGGAGGCTACACCTTC.

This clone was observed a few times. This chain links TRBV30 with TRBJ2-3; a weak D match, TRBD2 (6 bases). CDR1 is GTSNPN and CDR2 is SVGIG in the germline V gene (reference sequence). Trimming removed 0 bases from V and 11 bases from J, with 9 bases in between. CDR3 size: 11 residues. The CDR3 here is CAWSVGGGQYF. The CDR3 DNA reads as TGTGCCTGGAGTGTGGGGGGTGGGCAGTATTTT.

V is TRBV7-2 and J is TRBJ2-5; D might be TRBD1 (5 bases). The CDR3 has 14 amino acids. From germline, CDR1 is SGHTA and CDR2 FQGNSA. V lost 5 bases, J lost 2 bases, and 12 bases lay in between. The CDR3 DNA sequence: TGTGCCAGCAGCCCTAAAAACAGGCAAGAGACCCAGTACTTC. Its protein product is CASSPKNRQETQYF.

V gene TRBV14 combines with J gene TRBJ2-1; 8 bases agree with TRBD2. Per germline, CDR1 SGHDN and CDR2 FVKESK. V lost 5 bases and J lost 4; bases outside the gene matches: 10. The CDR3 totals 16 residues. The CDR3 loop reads CASSAPGLVVYNEQFF. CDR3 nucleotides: TGTGCCAGCAGCGCACCGGGACTAGTGGTGTACAATGAGCAGTTCTTC.

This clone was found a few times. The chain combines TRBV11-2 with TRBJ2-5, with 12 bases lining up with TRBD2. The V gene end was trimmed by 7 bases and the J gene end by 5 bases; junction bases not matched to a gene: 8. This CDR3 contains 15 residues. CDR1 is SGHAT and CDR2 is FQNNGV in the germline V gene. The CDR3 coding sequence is TGTGCCAGCATCCTAGCGGGGGGGCCGGGTGAGACCCAGTACTTC. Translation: CASILAGGPGETQYF. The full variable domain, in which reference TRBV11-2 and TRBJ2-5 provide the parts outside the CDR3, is EAGVAQSPRYKIIEKRQSVAFWCNPISGHATLYWYQQILGQGPKLLIQFQNNGVVDDSQLPKDRFSAERLKGVDSTLKIQPAKLEDSAVYLCASILAGGPGETQYFGPGTRLLVL.